Sequencing of this TCR beta chain was carried out in a study of cytomegalovirus exposure and HLA in healthy donors. Study as a whole: Membership in the Caucasian-associated ancestry cluster was found for around 81% of 300 to 400 genotyped donors. Study results and caveats: A few V segments could not be told apart, such as TRBV6-2 and TRBV6-3, and were left out. Rare TCR sequences predominated, though certain public TCRs were found in many donors. Later, an analysis showed that TCR beta chains associated with HLA were more clonally expanded than others that were equally common.

The CDR3 runs 15 residues. Germline V gives CDR1 SGHDN, CDR2 FVKESK. After removal of 4 bases from V and 4 bases from J, the junction contained 8 bases not matched to a gene. 13 Jbeta primers and 60 Vbeta primers were used for the PCR. Libraries were prepared by immunoSEQ multiplex PCR; TCRdb keeps only in-frame clonotypes and omits some of them. The top ten clones hold about 8% of a sample with 100,000 to 130,000 clones, around 78% of them seen once. This clone was seen at least ten times. The antigen is undetermined. This receptor was obtained from a man aged 25-45 years in good health and CMV-seronegative. The sequencing input was PBMCs. The V call is TRBV14, the J call TRBJ1-1; 8 nucleotides line up with TRBD1. CDR3 in amino acids: CASSPQGALGTEAFF. In DNA form, the CDR3 reads TGTGCCAGCAGCCCCCAGGGGGCCCTGGGCACTGAAGCTTTCTTT.